This T cell receptor (beta chain) is from a study of T cells after yellow fever vaccination. Via MiXCR, TCRdb re-called the 5' RACE reads, giving one row per CDR3 protein. The sample yields about 140,000 distinct CDR3 sequences, about 6.9% seen once. The germline V gene encodes CDR1 LGHNA and CDR2 YSLEER. Trimming shortened V by 4 bases and J by 5 bases, and 17 bases separated the two germline ends. The CDR3 is 15 amino acids. This clonotype was counted at least ten times. This sample comprised CD4+ T cells sorted from PBMCs, obtained 10 days after the yellow fever booster vaccination. The J gene is TRBJ1-1, the V gene TRBV4-3; maybe TRBD1 (6 bases). The source of this sequence is a young man who received the YFV17D yellow fever vaccine. In DNA, the CDR3 is TGCGCCAGCAGCCGTTTTGCAGGGGCGCGTACTGAAGCTTTCTTT. The encoded protein is CASSRFAGARTEAFF.